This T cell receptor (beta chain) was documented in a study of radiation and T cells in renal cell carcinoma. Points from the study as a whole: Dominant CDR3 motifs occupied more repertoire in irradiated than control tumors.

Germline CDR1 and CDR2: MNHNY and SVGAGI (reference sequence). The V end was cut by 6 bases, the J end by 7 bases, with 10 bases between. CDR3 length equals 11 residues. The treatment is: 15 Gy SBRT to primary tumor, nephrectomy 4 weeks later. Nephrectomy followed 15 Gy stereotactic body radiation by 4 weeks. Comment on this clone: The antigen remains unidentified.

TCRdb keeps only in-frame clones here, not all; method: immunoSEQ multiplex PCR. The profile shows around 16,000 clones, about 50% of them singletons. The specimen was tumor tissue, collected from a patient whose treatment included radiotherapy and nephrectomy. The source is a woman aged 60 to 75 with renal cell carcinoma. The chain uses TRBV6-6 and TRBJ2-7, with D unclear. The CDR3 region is CASSPGEEQYF. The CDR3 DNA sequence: TGTGCCAGCAGCCCCGGCGAAGAGCAGTACTTC.